These 30 T cell receptor beta chains came from one sample sequenced in a study of a mutant IDH1 vaccine in newly diagnosed glioma. Noted time point: week 35, safety follow-up. The study gave 300 ug of mutant IDH1 20-mer peptide per vaccine dose, with topical imiquimod. No antigens are known for them. The method was immunoSEQ multiplex PCR; TCRdb's version includes in-frame clones alone and lacks a portion of them. The table lists some 60,000 clones, 85% to 90% of them singletons. The input for sequencing was PBMCs, taken from a glioma patient whose treatment included an IDH1 peptide vaccine. The receptors stem from a man aged 35 to 55 with glioma.

The chain couples TRBV18 to TRBJ2-7; 9 nucleotides match TRBD1. Germline V lookup: CDR1 KGHSH, CDR2 LQKENI. The CDR3 sequence is 15 residues long. Germline trimming cut 3 bases from V and 6 bases from J; bases unmatched to any gene: 9. The CDR3 nucleotides read TGTGCCAGCTCACCGGCGGGACAGGGCGTAGCCGAGCAGTACTTC. It translates to CASSPAGQGVAEQYF. Based on the CDR3 plus reference TRBV18 and TRBJ2-7, the full variable domain is NAGVMQNPRHLVRRRGQEARLRCSPMKGHSHVYWYRQLPEEGLKFMVYLQKENIIDESGMPKERFSAEFPKEGPSILRIQQVVRGDSAAYFCASSPAGQGVAEQYFGPGTRLTVT.

V and J are TRBV27 and TRBJ2-7; D not certain. Germline V CDR1 and CDR2: MNHEY, SMNVEV (reference sequence). The V gene lost 5 bases and the J gene lost 6 bases, with 11 bases spanning the gap. This CDR3 is 12 amino acids long. CDR3 in DNA: TGTGCCAGCAGTCCCCGATGGGGCGAGCAGTACTTC. This gives the protein CASSPRWGEQYF.

V usage is TRBV7-2 and J usage is TRBJ1-5, with D uncertain. Trimming removed 3 bases from V and 1 base from J, with 7 bases in between. The CDR3 runs 14 residues. Germline-derived CDR1 and CDR2 are SGHTA and FQGNSA. The CDR3 region has the DNA TGTGCCAGCAGCTTCAGCCCGAGCAATCAGCCCCAGCATTTT. It translates to CASSFSPSNQPQHF.

The chain uses TRBV6-6 and TRBJ1-1; TRBD1 matches at 7 bases. This CDR3 is built from 14 residues. Germline values: CDR1 MNHNY, CDR2 SVGAGI (reference sequence). V shed 6 bases and J 1 base; nucleotides not matched to a gene: 5. The CDR3 loop is CASRTNRGNTEAFF. The CDR3 nucleotides read TGTGCCAGCAGAACCAACAGGGGGAACACTGAAGCTTTCTTT.

The gene calls are TRBV11-3 and TRBJ2-5, with D possibly called TRBD1 or TRBD2 (6 bases each). This CDR3 spans 13 amino acids. CDR1 and CDR2 from the germline V gene are SGHNT and YENEEA. With 1 base removed from V and 9 bases from J, the gap between germline ends came to 12 bases. CDR3 in amino acids: CASSLGPGAPQYF. The DNA for the CDR3 is TGTGCCAGCAGCTTAGGGCCGGGGGCACCCCAGTACTTC. Full variable domain (missing parts from reference TRBV11-3 and TRBJ2-5): EAGVVQSPRYKIIEKKQPVAFWCNPISGHNTLYWYLQNLGQGPELLIRYENEEAVDDSQLPKDRFSAERLKGVDSTLKIQPAELGDSAVYLCASSLGPGAPQYFGPGTRLLVL.

V is TRBV7-9 and J is TRBJ2-5, with 7 bases fitting TRBD1. CDR3 length: 17 amino acids. After removal of 4 bases from V and 1 base from J, the junction contained 12 bases not matched to a gene. The V gene's germline CDR1 is SEHNR and CDR2 FQNEAQ (reference sequence). CDR3 DNA sequence: TGTGCCAGCAGCTCAAGATCCGGGACAGAGAGCCAAGAGACCCAGTACTTC. Its translation is CASSSRSGTESQETQYF. Together with reference TRBV7-9 and TRBJ2-5, the CDR3 gives the full variable domain: DTGVSQNPRHKITKRGQNVTFRCDPISEHNRLYWYRQTLGQGPEFLTYFQNEAQLEKSRLLSDRFSAERPKGSFSTLEIQRTEQGDSAMYLCASSSRSGTESQETQYFGPGTRLLVL.

This clone was recorded a few times. The chain combines TRBV29-1 with TRBJ2-3, with 7 bases identical to TRBD2. J was trimmed by 6 bases and V by 1 base; bases with no gene match: 1. Looked up from germline, CDR1 is SQVTM and CDR2 is ANQGSEA. There are 12 residues in the CDR3. The CDR3 loop is CSVEAGGDTQYF. The CDR3, as DNA: TGCAGCGTTGAAGCCGGGGGGGATACGCAGTATTTT.

This chain links TRBV2 with TRBJ2-1; TRBD2 aligns across 10 bases. The germline gives CDR1 SNHLY, CDR2 FYNNEI. Trimming cost V 6 bases and J 6 bases; bases outside gene matches: 11. The CDR3 runs to 16 residues. The CDR3 sequence is CASRDILAGTFNEQFF. The CDR3 bases are TGTGCCAGCAGGGATATACTAGCGGGAACCTTCAATGAGCAGTTCTTC. The full variable domain, its missing parts supplied by reference TRBV2 and TRBJ2-1, is EPEVTQTPSHQVTQMGQEVILRCVPISNHLYFYWYRQILGQKVEFLVSFYNNEISEKSEIFDDQFSVERPDGSNFTLKIRSTKLEDSAMYFCASRDILAGTFNEQFFGPGTRLTVL.

The genes are TRBV6-5 and TRBJ1-4, with TRBD1 as a possible D gene (6 bases). The germline gives CDR1 MNHEY, CDR2 SVGAGI. The CDR3 length is 13 residues. V gave up 3 bases and J gave up 8 bases, with 10 bases separating them. The DNA of the CDR3 is TGTGCCAGCAGTTATGGGCAGGGGGAAAAACTGTTTTTT. Its protein is CASSYGQGEKLFF.

V and J are TRBV28 and TRBJ1-2, with D possibly matching TRBD1 (5 bases). The germline CDR1 and CDR2 sequences are MDHEN and SYDVKM. The ends were cut back, 8 bases at V and 4 bases at J, with 14 bases in the middle. The CDR3 is 13 amino acids. The CDR3 DNA reads as TGTGCCAGCGGGGGGGGAAGGGTCTATGGCTACACCTTC. Protein product: CASGGGRVYGYTF.

The rearrangement links TRBV5-1 to TRBJ2-5, with 12 bases matching TRBD2. Germline CDR1 SGHRS, CDR2 YFSETQ. This CDR3 is 16 amino acids long. V shed 5 bases, J shed 4 bases, and the junction held 9 bases outside the gene matches. CDR3 protein: CASSPGLAGLAETQYF. CDR3 DNA sequence: TGCGCCAGCAGTCCCGGACTAGCGGGATTGGCAGAGACCCAGTACTTC. The whole variable domain, remainder taken from reference TRBV5-1 and TRBJ2-5, is KAGVTQTPRYLIKTRGQQVTLSCSPISGHRSVSWYQQTPGQGLQFLFEYFSETQRNKGNFPGRFSGRQFSNSRSEMNVSTLELGDSALYLCASSPGLAGLAETQYFGPGTRLLVL.

This clone was seen more than once but under ten times. V is TRBV7-2 and J is TRBJ2-4; D uncertain. V was trimmed by 1 base and J by 1 base, leaving 8 bases between them. The CDR3 sequence is 15 residues long. Germline V CDR1 and CDR2: SGHTA, FQGNSA. Here the CDR3 DNA reads TGTGCCAGCAGCTTAGGGGGTTCGGCCAAAAACATTCAGTACTTC. Translated, it gives CASSLGGSAKNIQYF.

CDR3 bases: TGTGCCAGCACACCGCCCGGGCGTAGCCCAAACTATGGCTACACCTTC. It yields the protein CASTPPGRSPNYGYTF. The chain links TRBV7-2 to TRBJ1-2; D remains ambiguous. CDR3 length: 16 amino acids. Germline V CDR1 and CDR2: SGHTA, FQGNSA. V was shortened by 7 bases and J by 2 bases, with 20 bases between the two germline ends. Together with reference TRBV7-2 and TRBJ1-2, the CDR3 gives the full variable domain: GAGVSQSPSNKVTEKGKDVELRCDPISGHTALYWYRQSLGQGLEFLIYFQGNSAPDKSGLPSDRFSAERTGGSVSTLTIQRTQQEDSAVYLCASTPPGRSPNYGYTFGSGTRLTVV.

The rearrangement joins TRBV6-6 to TRBJ2-1, with TRBD2 identical over 8 bases. The CDR3 covers 16 residues. Germline CDR1 reads MNHNY; CDR2 reads SVGAGI (reference sequence). The J segment lost 9 bases and the V segment lost 2 bases, leaving 12 bases of the junction unmatched. For the CDR3, the DNA is TGTGCCAGCAGTTACCCCACAGCGGGAGCGTTCGGTGAGCAGTTCTTC. It yields the protein CASSYPTAGAFGEQFF.

V and J are TRBV6-5 and TRBJ2-7; D may be TRBD1 or TRBD2 (5 bases each). This CDR3 region has 14 residues. Trimming shortened V by 0 bases and J by 1 base, and 7 bases separated the two germline ends. CDR1 is MNHEY, CDR2 SVGAGI, per germline. As DNA, the CDR3 is TGTGCCAGCAGTTACTCTGGGACGTCCTACGAGCAGTACTTC. Amino acids: CASSYSGTSYEQYF.

This sequence joins TRBV5-1 and TRBJ2-2; tentative D call: TRBD2 (5 bases). This CDR3 spans 13 amino acids. The germline V gene has CDR1 SGHRS and CDR2 YFSETQ. The ends were cut back, 1 base at V and 6 bases at J, with 7 bases in the middle. The CDR3 sequence: CASSLLRAGELFF. The DNA for the CDR3 is TGCGCCAGCAGCTTGTTGCGGGCCGGGGAGCTGTTTTTT.

The gene calls are TRBV4-1 and TRBJ2-7; possibly TRBD1 for D (6 bases). Between the trimmed V and J ends, which lost 3 bases and 2 bases, there was a span of 8 bases. There are 13 residues in the CDR3. Germline CDR1 MGHRA, CDR2 YSYEKL. CDR3 DNA: TGCGCCAGCAGCCACCGACAGGCCTACGAGCAGTACTTC. It translates to CASSHRQAYEQYF.

J is TRBJ2-7 and V is TRBV23-1; D is unclear. TRBV23-1 is labeled an ORF, and its function is uncertain. The CDR3 is 15 residues long. The ends were cut back, 3 bases at V and 2 bases at J, with 14 bases in the middle. The CDR3 spells CASSHPDGRAYEQYF. The DNA for the CDR3 is TGCGCCAGCAGTCATCCGGACGGAAGGGCCTACGAGCAGTACTTC.

This clone was seen only once. CDR3 sequence: CASLQGATTDTQYF. CDR3 nucleotide sequence: TGCGCCAGCCTACAGGGGGCTACCACAGATACGCAGTATTTT. The rearrangement links TRBV5-1 to TRBJ2-3; 9 nucleotides agree with TRBD1. Trimming at V came to 7 bases and at J to 2 bases, leaving 5 bases not matched to a gene. Germline CDR1 SGHRS, CDR2 YFSETQ. The CDR3 totals 14 residues.

This chain joins TRBV9 and TRBJ1-2; 8 nucleotides line up with TRBD1. After removal of 0 bases from V and 6 bases from J, the junction contained 7 bases not matched to a gene. This CDR3 spans 15 amino acids. Looked up from germline, CDR1 is SGDLS and CDR2 is YYNGEE. The CDR3 here is CASSVARGRNHGYTF. DNA of the CDR3: TGTGCCAGCAGCGTAGCCAGGGGGCGCAACCATGGCTACACCTTC.

The chain carries TRBV6-1 and TRBJ2-1; TRBD2 aligns across 8 bases. The length of the CDR3 is 14 residues. The V segment lost 6 bases and the J segment 6 bases; nucleotides outside the gene matches: 7. From germline, CDR1 is MNHNS and CDR2 SASEGT. CDR3 sequence (DNA): TGTGCCAGCAGGACGGCGGGAGGACGCAATGAGCAGTTCTTC. It yields the protein CASRTAGGRNEQFF.

This chain joins TRBV30 and TRBJ1-3, with a tentative D call TRBD1 (6 bases). The CDR3 runs to 14 residues. Trimming cost V 3 bases and J 6 bases, with 15 bases left between them. From germline, CDR1 is GTSNPN and CDR2 SVGIG (reference sequence). DNA of the CDR3: TGTGCCTGGAGCAAAGCAGGGGCCACAAACACCATATATTTT. Amino acids: CAWSKAGATNTIYF. The full variable domain, its missing parts supplied by reference TRBV30 and TRBJ1-3, is SQTIHQWPATLVQPVGSPLSLECTVEGTSNPNLYWYRQAAGRGLQLLFYSVGIGQISSEVPQNLSASRPQDRQFILSSKKLLLSDSGFYLCAWSKAGATNTIYFGEGSWLTVV.

The chain has TRBV5-1 and TRBJ2-7; D is unclear. CDR1 is SGHRS, CDR2 YFSETQ, per germline. V lost 1 base and J 4 bases, leaving 6 bases between the germline ends. The CDR3 extends over 12 amino acids. The CDR3 nucleotides read TGCGCCAGCAGCTTGCCTAGTTACGAGCAGTACTTC. It specifies CASSLPSYEQYF. The full variable domain, rest sourced from reference TRBV5-1 and TRBJ2-7, is KAGVTQTPRYLIKTRGQQVTLSCSPISGHRSVSWYQQTPGQGLQFLFEYFSETQRNKGNFPGRFSGRQFSNSRSEMNVSTLELGDSALYLCASSLPSYEQYFGPGTRLTVT.

The V and J genes are TRBV10-3 and TRBJ2-1, with D maybe TRBD2 (5 bases). CDR1 and CDR2 (germline): ENHRY, SYGVKD. This CDR3 has 16 amino acids. The V end lost 0 bases, the J end lost 5 bases, and 14 bases lay between the germline ends. DNA for the CDR3: TGTGCCATCAGTGAGTCCCCATCGACTATTAACAATGAGCAGTTCTTC. As protein: CAISESPSTINNEQFF.

This chain joins TRBV6-5 and TRBJ1-1, with D perhaps TRBD1 (5 bases). The V end was cut by 0 bases, the J end by 3 bases, with 8 bases between. CDR3 length: 14 residues. The germline V gene has CDR1 MNHEY and CDR2 SVGAGI. CDR3 coding DNA: TGTGCCAGCAGTTACTCCGCAGGGTACACTGAAGCTTTCTTT. This translates into CASSYSAGYTEAFF.

The genes are TRBV4-1 and TRBJ2-3; 7 nucleotides match TRBD2. From germline, CDR1 is MGHRA and CDR2 YSYEKL. J was trimmed by 1 base and V by 3 bases; bases with no gene match: 16. The CDR3 covers 19 residues. The CDR3 protein is CASSHMPQGASGGTDTQYF. The CDR3 DNA reads TGCGCCAGCAGCCACATGCCCCAAGGGGCTAGCGGAGGCACAGATACGCAGTATTTT.

The rearrangement links TRBV6-1 to TRBJ1-5; 7 bases agree with TRBD1. V lost 4 bases and J lost 0; bases outside the gene matches: 3. This CDR3 has 15 amino acids. Germline V gene lookup returns CDR1 MNHNS and CDR2 SASEGT. CDR3 amino acids: CASSGQGFSNQPQHF. CDR3 bases: TGTGCCAGCAGTGGACAGGGATTTAGCAATCAGCCCCAGCATTTT.

J is TRBJ2-1 and V is TRBV4-1; TRBD2 agrees at 8 bases. This CDR3 has 14 amino acids. The V segment lost 4 bases and the J segment 9 bases; nucleotides outside the gene matches: 8. CDR1 is MGHRA, CDR2 YSYEKL, per germline. CDR3 in amino acids: CASSLLADQGEQFF. The DNA for the CDR3 is TGCGCCAGCAGCCTACTAGCGGATCAGGGTGAGCAGTTCTTC.

The rearrangement uses TRBV5-4 and TRBJ2-7; TRBD2 matches at 10 bases. Germline values: CDR1 SGHNT, CDR2 YYREEE (reference sequence). The junction had 5 bases not matched to a gene; V was cut back by 0 bases and J by 5 bases. The CDR3 is 15 amino acids. The CDR3 spells CASSLVSSGSDEQYF. Written as DNA, the CDR3 is TGTGCCAGCAGCTTGGTTTCTAGCGGGAGCGACGAGCAGTACTTC.

This clone occurred once. The genes are TRBV18 and TRBJ1-2; TRBD1 aligns across 8 bases. The CDR3 runs 12 residues. Per the germline V gene, CDR1 is KGHSH and CDR2 is LQKENI. Trimming took 6 bases from V and 7 from J; bases not matched to a gene: 4. The CDR3 here is CASSSRGLGYTF. For the CDR3, the DNA is TGTGCCAGCTCGTCCAGGGGGCTTGGCTACACCTTC.